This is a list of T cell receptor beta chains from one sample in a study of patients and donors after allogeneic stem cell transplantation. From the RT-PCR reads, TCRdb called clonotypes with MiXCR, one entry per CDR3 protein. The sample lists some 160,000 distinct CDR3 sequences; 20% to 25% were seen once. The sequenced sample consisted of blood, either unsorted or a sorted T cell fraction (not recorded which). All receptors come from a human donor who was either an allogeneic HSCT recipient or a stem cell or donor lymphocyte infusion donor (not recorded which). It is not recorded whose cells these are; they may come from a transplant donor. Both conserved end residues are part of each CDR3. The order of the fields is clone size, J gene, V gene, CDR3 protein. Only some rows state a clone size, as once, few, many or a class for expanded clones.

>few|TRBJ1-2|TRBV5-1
CASSFSRNYGYTF
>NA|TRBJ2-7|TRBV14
CASSQFEGRGRSYEQYF
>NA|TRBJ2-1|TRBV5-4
CASSPSGRAVNEQFF
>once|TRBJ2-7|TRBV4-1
CASSQAGTPRWEQYF
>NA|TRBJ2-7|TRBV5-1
CASSAGTGAGIEQYF
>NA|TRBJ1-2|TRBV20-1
CSAPQSYGYTF
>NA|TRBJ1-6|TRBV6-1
CASSGTFTFHF
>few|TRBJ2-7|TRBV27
CASSPGVDREYEQYF
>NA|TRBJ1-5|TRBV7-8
CASSKTDQPQHF
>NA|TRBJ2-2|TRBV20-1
CSASGSDTGELFF
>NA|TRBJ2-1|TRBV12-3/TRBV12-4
CASSLLAGGPGNEQFF
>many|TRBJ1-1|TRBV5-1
CASSSGLNTEAFF